This note documents a single T cell receptor beta chain sequence. What it binds is not known. The sample originates from a study of cytomegalovirus exposure and HLA in healthy donors. Study information: An earlier analysis identified 95 million to 120 million unique TCR beta sequences in about 180 million T cells. Whole-study results and caveats: An ancestry cluster, one associated with Asian ancestry, reportedly showed fewer N-insertions than the roughly 670-donor mean in a later analysis. There were a few CMV-associated chains whose specificity for CMV antigens was confirmed in vitro.

Germline V gene sequence: CDR1 DFQATT, CDR2 SNEGSKA (reference sequence). The CDR3 has 11 residues. The V gene lost 6 bases and the J gene lost 1 base, with 6 bases spanning the gap. The PCR used 60 Vbeta and 13 Jbeta primers. The data were produced by immunoSEQ multiplex PCR, yet TCRdb's version contains in-frame clones alone and is incomplete. The table records 130,000 or so clones, around three quarters of them present only once. The chain recombines TRBV20-1 with TRBJ1-1, with D possibly TRBD1 on 5 matching bases. This TCR was sampled from a male donor in good health and CMV-seropositive. Material for sequencing was PBMCs. As DNA, the CDR3 is TGCAGTGCGACAGAGAACACTGAAGCTTTCTTT. Amino acids: CSATENTEAFF.